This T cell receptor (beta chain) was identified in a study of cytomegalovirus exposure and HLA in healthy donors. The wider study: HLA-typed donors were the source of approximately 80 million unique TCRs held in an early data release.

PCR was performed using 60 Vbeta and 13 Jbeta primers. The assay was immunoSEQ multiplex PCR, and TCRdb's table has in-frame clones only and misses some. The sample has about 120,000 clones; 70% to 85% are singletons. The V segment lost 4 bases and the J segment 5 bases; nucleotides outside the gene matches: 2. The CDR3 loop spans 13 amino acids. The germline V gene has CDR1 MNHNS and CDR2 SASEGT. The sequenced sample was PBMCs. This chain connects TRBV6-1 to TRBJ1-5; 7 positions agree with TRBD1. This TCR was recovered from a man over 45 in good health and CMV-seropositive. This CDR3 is CASSVTGDQPQHF. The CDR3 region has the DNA TGTGCCAGCAGTGTCACAGGGGATCAGCCCCAGCATTTT.